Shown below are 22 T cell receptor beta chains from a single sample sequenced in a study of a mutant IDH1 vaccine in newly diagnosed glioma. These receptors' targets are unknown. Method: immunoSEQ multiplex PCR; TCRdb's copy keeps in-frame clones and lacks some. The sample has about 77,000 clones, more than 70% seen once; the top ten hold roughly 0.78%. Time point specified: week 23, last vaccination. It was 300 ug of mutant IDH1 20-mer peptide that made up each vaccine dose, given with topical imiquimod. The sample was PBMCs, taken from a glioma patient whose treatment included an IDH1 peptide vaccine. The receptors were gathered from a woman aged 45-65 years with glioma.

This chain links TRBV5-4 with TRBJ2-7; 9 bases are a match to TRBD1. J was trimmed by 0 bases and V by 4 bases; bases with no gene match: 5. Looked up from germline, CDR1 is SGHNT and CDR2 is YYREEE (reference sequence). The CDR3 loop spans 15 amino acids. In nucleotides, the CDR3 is TGTGCCAGCAGCCCGGACAGGGGTACCTCCTACGAGCAGTACTTC. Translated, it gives CASSPDRGTSYEQYF.

CDR3: CASRSGAASYNSPLHF. The CDR3 DNA follows: TGTGCCAGTAGGAGCGGTGCCGCGTCCTATAATTCACCCCTCCACTTT. The rearrangement links TRBV19 to TRBJ1-6, with no clear D. V gave up 6 bases and J gave up 1 base, with 13 bases separating them. Germline loops: CDR1 LNHDA, CDR2 SQIVND (reference sequence). The CDR3 extends over 16 amino acids.

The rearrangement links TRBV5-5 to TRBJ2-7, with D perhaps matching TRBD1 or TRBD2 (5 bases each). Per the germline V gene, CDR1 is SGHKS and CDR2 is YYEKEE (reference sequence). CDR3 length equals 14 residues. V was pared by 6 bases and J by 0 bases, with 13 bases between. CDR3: CASIGTFGSYEQYF. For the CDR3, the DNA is TGTGCCAGCATCGGGACCTTCGGCTCCTACGAGCAGTACTTC.

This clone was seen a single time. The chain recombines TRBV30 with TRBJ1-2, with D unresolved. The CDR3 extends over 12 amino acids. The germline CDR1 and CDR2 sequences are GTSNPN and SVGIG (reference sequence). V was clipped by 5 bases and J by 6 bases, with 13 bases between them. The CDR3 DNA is TGTGCCTGGGGGTCTGGTTCGGATGGCTACACCTTC. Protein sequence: CAWGSGSDGYTF.

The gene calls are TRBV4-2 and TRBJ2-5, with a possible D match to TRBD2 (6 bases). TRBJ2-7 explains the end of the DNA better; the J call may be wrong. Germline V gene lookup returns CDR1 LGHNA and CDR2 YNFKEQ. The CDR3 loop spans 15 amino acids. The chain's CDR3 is CASSQSQGLNYEQYF. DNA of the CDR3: TGTGCCAGCAGCCAGAGCCAGGGACTTAACTACGAGCAGTACTTC.

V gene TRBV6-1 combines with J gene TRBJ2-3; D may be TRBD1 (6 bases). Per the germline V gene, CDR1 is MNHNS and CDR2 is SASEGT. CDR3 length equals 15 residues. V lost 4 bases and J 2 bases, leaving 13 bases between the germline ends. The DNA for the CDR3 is TGTGCCAGCAGTGGATCAGGGGTGGTCACAGATACGCAGTATTTT. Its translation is CASSGSGVVTDTQYF.

CDR3 sequence reads: CASSRQVGSTEAFF. The CDR3 DNA reads TGTGCCAGCAGTCGACAGGTGGGGAGCACTGAAGCTTTCTTT. The chain joins TRBV2 to TRBJ1-1, with a tentative D call TRBD1 (6 bases). There are 14 residues in the CDR3. Germline V gene lookup returns CDR1 SNHLY and CDR2 FYNNEI. Trimming removed 5 bases at V and 4 bases at J, with 14 bases between.

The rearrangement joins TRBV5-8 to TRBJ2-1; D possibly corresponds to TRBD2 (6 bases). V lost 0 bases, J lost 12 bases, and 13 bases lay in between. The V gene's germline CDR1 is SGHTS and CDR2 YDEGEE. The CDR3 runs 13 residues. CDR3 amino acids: CASSLVWRGSQFF. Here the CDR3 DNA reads TGTGCCAGCAGCTTGGTCTGGCGGGGTTCGCAGTTCTTC.

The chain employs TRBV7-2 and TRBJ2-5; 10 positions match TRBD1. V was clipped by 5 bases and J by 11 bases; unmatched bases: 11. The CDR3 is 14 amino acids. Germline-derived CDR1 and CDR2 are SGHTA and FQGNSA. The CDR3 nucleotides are TGTGCCAGCAGCACGGACAGGGGGGAATTGGAGCAGTACTTC. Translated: CASSTDRGELEQYF.

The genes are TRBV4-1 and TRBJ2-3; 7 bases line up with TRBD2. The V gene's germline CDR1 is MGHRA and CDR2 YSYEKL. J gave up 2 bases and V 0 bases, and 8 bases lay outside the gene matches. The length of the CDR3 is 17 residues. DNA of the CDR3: TGCGCCAGCAGCCAAGAACCCAGCGGGATTGACACAGATACGCAGTATTTT. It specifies CASSQEPSGIDTDTQYF.

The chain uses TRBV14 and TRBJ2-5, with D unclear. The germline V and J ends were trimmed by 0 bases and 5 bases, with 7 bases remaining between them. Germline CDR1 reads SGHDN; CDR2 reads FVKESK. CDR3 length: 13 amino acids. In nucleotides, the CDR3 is TGTGCCAGCAGCCAAGATGGCCAGGAGACCCAGTACTTC. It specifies CASSQDGQETQYF.

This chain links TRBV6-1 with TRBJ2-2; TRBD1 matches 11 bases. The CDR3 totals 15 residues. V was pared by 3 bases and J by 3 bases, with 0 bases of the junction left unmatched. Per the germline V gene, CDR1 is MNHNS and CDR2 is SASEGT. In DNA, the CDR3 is TGTGCCAGCAGTGAGGACAGGGGGCACACCGGGGAGCTGTTTTTT. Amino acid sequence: CASSEDRGHTGELFF.

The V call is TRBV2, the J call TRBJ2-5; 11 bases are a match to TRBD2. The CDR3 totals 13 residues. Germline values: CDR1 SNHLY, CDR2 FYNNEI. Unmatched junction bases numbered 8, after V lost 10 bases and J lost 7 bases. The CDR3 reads CAIGTSGGGTQYF. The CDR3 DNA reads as TGTGCCATTGGGACTAGCGGAGGGGGGACCCAGTACTTC.

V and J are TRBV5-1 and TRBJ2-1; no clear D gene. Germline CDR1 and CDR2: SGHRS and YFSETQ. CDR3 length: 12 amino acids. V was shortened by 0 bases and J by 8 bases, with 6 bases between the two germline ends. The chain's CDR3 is CASSLVSDEQFF. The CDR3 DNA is TGCGCCAGCAGCTTGGTAAGCGATGAGCAGTTCTTC.

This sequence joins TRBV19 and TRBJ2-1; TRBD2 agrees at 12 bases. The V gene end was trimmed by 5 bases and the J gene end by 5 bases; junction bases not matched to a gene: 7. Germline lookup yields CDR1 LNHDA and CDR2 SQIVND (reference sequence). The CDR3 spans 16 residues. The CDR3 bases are TGTGCCAGTAGTTTTCGACTAGCGGGAGACCACAATGAGCAGTTCTTC. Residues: CASSFRLAGDHNEQFF. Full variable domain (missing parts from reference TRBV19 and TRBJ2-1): DGGITQSPKYLFRKEGQNVTLSCEQNLNHDAMYWYRQDPGQGLRLIYYSQIVNDFQKGDIAEGYSVSREKKESFPLTVTSAQKNPTAFYLCASSFRLAGDHNEQFFGPGTRLTVL.

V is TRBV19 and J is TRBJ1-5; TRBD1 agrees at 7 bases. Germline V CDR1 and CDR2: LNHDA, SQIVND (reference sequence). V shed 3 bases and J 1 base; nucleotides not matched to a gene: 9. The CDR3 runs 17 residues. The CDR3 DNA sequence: TGTGCCAGTAGTATTGAGAGGGGGCTACCAAGCAATCAGCCCCAGCATTTT. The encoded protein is CASSIERGLPSNQPQHF.

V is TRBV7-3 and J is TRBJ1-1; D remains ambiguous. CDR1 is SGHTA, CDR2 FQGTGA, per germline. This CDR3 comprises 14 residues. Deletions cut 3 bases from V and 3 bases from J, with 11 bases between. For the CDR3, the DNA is TGTGCCAGCAGCTTGCTTGGGCGTGACACTGAAGCTTTCTTT. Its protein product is CASSLLGRDTEAFF.

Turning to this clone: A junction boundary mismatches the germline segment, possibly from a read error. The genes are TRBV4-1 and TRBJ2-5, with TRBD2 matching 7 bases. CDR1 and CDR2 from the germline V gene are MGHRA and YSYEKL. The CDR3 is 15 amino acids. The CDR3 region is CASSQERGREETQYF. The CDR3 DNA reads TGTGCCAGCAGCCAAGAGCGGGGTAGAGAAGAGACCCAGTACTTC.

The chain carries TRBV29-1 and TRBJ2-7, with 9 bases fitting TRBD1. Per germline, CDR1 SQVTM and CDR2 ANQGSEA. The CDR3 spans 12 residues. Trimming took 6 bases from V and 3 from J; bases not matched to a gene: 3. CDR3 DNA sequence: TGCAGCGTACAGGGGGCCGGCTACGAGCAGTACTTC. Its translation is CSVQGAGYEQYF.

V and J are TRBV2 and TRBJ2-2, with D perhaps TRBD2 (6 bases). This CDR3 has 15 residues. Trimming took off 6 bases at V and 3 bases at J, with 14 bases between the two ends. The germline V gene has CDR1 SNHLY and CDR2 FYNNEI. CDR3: CASSPTRGYTGELFF. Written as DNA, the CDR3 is TGTGCCAGCAGCCCGACCCGGGGGTACACCGGGGAGCTGTTTTTT.

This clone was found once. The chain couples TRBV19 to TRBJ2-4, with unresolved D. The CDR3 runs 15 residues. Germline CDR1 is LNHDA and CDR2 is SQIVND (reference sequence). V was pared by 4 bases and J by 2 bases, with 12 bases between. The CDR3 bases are TGTGCCAGTAGTAGATCGACATTTCCCAAAAACATTCAGTACTTC. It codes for CASSRSTFPKNIQYF.

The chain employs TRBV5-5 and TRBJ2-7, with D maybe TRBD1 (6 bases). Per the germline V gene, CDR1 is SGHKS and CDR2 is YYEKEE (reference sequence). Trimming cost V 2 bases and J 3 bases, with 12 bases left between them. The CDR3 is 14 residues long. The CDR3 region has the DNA TGTGCCAGCAGCTTCTGGGACACCAACTACGAGCAGTACTTC. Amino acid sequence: CASSFWDTNYEQYF.